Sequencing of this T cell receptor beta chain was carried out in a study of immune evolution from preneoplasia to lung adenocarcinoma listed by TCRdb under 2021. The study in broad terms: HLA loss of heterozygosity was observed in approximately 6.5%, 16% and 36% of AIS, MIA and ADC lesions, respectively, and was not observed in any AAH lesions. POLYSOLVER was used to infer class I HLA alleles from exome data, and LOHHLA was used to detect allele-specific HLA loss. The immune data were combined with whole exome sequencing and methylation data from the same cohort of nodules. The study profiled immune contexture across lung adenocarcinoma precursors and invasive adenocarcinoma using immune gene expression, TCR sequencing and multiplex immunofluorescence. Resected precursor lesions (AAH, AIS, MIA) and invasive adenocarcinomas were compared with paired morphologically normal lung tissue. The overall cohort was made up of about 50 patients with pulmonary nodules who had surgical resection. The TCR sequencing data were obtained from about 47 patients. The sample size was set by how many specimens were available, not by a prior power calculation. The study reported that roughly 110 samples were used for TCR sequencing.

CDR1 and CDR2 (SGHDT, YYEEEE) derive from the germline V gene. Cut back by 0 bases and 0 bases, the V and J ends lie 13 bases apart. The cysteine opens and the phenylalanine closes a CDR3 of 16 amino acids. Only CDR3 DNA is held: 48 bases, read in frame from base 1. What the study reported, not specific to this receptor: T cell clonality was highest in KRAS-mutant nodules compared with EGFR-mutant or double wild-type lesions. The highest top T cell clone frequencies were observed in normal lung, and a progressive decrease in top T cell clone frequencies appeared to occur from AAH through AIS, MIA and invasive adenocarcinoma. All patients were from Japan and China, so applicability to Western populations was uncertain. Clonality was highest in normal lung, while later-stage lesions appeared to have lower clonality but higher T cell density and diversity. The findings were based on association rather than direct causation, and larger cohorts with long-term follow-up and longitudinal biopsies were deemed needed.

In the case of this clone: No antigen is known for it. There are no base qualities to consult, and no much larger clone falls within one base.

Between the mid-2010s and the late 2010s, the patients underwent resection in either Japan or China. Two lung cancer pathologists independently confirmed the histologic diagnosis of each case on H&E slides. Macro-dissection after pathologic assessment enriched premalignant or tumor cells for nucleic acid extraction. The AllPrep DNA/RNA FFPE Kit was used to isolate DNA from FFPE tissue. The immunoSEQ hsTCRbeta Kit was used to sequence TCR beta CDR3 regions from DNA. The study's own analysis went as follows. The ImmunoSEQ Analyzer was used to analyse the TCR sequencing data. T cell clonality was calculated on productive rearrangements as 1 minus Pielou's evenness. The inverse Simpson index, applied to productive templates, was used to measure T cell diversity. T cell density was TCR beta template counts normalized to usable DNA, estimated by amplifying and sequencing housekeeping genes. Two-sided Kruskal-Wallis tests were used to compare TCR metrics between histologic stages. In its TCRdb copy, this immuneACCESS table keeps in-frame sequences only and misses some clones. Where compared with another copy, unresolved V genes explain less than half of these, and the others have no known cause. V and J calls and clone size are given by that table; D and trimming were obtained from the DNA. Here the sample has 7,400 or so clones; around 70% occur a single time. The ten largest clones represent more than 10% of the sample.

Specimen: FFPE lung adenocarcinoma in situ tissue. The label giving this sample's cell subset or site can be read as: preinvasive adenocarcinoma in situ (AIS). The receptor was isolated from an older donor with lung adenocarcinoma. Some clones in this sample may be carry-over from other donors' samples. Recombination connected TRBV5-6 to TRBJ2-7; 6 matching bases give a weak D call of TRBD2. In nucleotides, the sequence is TGTGCCAGCAGCTTGGGTTTTGCGGGGAGCTCCTACGAGCAGTACTTC. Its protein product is CASSLGFAGSSYEQYF.